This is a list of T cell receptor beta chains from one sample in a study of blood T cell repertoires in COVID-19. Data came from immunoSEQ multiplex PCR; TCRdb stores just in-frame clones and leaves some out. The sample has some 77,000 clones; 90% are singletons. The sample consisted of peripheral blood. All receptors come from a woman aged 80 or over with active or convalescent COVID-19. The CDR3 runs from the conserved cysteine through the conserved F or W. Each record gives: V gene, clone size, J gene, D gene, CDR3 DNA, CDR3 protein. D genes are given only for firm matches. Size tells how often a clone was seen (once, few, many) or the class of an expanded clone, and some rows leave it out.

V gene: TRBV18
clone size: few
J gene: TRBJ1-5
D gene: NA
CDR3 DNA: TGTGCCAGCTCACCTAGCGTGGGCAATCAGCCCCAGCATTTT
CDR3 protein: CASSPSVGNQPQHF

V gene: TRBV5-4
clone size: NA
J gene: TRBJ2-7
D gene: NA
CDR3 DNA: TGTGCCAGCCAGGACTTGGAAAGCTCCTACGAGCAGTACTTC
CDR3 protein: CASQDLESSYEQYF

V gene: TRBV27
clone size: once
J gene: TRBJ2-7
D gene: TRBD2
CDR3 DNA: TGTGCCAGCAGCCCTAGCGGGAGGGTCTACGAGCAGTACTTC
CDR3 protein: CASSPSGRVYEQYF

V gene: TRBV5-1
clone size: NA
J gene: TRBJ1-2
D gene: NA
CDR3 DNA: TGCGCCAGCAGCTTGGTGCAGGGCCAGCATGGCTACACCTTC
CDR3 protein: CASSLVQGQHGYTF

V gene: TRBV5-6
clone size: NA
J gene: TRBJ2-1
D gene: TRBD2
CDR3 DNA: TGTGCCAGCAGCCCCAAACTCGCGGGAGCCGATTTAGAGCAGTTCTTC
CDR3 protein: CASSPKLAGADLEQFF

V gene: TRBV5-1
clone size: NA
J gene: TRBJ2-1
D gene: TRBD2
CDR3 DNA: TGCGCCAGCAGCCAAACTAGCGTAAATGAGCAGTTCTTC
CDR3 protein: CASSQTSVNEQFF

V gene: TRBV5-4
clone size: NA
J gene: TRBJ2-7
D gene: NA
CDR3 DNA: TGTGCCAGCAGCCTCGCCCAGGGGCGCCTCTACGAGCAGTACTTC
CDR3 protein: CASSLAQGRLYEQYF

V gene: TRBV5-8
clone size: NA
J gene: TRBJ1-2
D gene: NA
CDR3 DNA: TGTGCCAGCAGCCGAAATAGGGGCACTGGCTACACCTTC
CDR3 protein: CASSRNRGTGYTF

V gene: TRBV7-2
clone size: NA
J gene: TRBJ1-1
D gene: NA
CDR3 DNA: TGTGCCAGCAGCTTAGGATCTCGGAGCTTGAACACTGAAGCTTTCTTT
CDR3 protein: CASSLGSRSLNTEAFF

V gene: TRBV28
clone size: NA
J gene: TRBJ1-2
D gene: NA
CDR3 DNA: TGTGCCATAAAGCAGGGTGACTATGGCTACACCTTC
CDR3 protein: CAIKQGDYGYTF

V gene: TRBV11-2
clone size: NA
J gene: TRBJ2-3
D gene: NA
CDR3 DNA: TGTGCCAGCAGCTGGACTAGCACAGATACGCAGTATTTT
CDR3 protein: CASSWTSTDTQYF

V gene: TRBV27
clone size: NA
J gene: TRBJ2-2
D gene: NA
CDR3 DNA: TGTGCCAGCAGAGGGACACCGAACACCGGGGAGCTGTTTTTT
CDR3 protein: CASRGTPNTGELFF

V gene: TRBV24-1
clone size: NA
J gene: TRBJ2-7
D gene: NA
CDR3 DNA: TGTGCCACCAGTGACACCGGGACAAAGGACGACGAGCAGTACTTC
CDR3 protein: CATSDTGTKDDEQYF

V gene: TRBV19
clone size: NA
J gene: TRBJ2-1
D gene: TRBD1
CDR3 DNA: TGTGCCAGTAGTATAGAACAGGGGACGATGAGCAATGAGCAGTTCTTC
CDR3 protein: CASSIEQGTMSNEQFF

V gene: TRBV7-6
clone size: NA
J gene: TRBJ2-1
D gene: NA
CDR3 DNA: TGTGCCAGCAGCTTAGTCCAGGCTGGGAGCTCCTACAATGAGCAGTTCTTC
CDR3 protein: CASSLVQAGSSYNEQFF

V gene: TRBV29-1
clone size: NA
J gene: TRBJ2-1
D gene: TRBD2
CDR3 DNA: TGCAGCGTTCCGGCCGGTAGCGGGAGTCCCAATGAGCAGTTCTTC
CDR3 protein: CSVPAGSGSPNEQFF

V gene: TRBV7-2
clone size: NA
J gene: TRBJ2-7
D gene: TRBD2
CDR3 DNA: TGTGCCAGCAGCTTAGCGGTGGGAGGGCTGGGCGAGCAGTACTTC
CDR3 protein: CASSLAVGGLGEQYF

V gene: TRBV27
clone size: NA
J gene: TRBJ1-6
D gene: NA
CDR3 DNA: TGTGCCACCATGCCAGGGCGGTATAATTCACCCCTCCACTTT
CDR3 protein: CATMPGRYNSPLHF

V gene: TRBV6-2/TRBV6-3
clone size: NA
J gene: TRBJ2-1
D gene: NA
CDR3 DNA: TGTGCCAGCAGCCCCAGACAGTTTAGCTCCTACAATGAGCAGTTCTTC
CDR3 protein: CASSPRQFSSYNEQFF

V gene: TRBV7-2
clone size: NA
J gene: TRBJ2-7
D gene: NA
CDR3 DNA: TGTGCCAGCAGCTCCTACTCCGCCTACGAGCAGTACTTC
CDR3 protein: CASSSYSAYEQYF

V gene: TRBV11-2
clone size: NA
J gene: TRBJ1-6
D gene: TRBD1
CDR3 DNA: TGTGCCAGCAGCCAGACTGGGACAGGGGCGGTGAATTCACCCCTCCACTTT
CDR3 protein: CASSQTGTGAVNSPLHF

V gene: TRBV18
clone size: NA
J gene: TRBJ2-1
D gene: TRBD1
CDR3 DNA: TGTGCCAGCTCACCAGGGACAGGGGGCCGGAATGAGCAGTTCTTC
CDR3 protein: CASSPGTGGRNEQFF

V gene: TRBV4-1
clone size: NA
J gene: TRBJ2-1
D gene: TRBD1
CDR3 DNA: TGCGCCAGCAGCCAAGATCCGGGACAGGGGCCGCAGGAGCAGTTCTTC
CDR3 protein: CASSQDPGQGPQEQFF

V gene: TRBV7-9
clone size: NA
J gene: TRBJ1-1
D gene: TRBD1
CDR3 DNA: TGTGCCAGCAGCTTAGACAGGGGCCTATCTGAAGCTTTCTTT
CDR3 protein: CASSLDRGLSEAFF

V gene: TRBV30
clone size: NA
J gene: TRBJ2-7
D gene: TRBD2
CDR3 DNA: TGTGCCTGGCTGACTAGCGCCTACGAGCAGTACTTC
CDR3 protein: CAWLTSAYEQYF

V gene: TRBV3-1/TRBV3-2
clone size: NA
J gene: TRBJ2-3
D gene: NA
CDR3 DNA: TGTGCCAGCAGCCAAGGAAGGACTGTGGATACGCAGTATTTT
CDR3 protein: CASSQGRTVDTQYF

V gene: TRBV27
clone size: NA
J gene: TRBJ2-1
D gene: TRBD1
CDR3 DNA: TGTGCCAGCAGTCGTCGGACAGGGATAAACAATGAGCAGTTCTTC
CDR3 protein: CASSRRTGINNEQFF

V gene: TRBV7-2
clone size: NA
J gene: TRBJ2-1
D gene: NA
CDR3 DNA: TGTGCCAGCAGCTTAGTTACGAGTGAGCAGTTCTTC
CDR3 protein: CASSLVTSEQFF

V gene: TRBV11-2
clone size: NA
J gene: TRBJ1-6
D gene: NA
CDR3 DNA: TGTGCCAGCAGCGTCCGGCGGGACAATTCACCCCTCCACTTT
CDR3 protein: CASSVRRDNSPLHF

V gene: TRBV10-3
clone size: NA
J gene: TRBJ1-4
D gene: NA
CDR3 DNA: TGTGCCATCAGTGACAGGGGCTCGAATGAAAAACTGTTTTTT
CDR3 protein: CAISDRGSNEKLFF

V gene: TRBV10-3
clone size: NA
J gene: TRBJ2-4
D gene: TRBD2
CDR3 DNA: TGTGCCATCAGTGAGTCGGCCAGCGGGGTAGCCAAAAACATTCAGTACTTC
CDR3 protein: CAISESASGVAKNIQYF

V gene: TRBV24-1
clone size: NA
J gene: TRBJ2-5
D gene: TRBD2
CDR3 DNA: TGTGCCACCAGTGACAAAGCGGGAGGGCCTTGGGAGACCCAGTACTTC
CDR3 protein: CATSDKAGGPWETQYF

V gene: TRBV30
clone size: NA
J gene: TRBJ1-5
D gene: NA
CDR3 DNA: TGTGCCTGGAGTGTCCGAGGTAGCAATCAGCCCCAGCATTTT
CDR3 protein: CAWSVRGSNQPQHF

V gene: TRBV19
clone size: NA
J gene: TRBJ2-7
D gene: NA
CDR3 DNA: TGTGCCACCCGATCGGGGGGGACAGGGCTCTACGAGCAGTACTTC
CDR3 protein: CATRSGGTGLYEQYF

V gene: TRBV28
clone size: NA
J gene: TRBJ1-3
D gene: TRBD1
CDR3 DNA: TGTGCCAGCAGTTCCCAGACAGGGTCCCAATCGTTTAACACCATATATTTT
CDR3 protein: CASSSQTGSQSFNTIYF

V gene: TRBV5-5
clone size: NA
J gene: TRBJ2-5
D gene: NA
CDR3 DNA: TGTGCCAGCAGCTTGGGGGACACGGTTCAAGAGACCCAGTACTTC
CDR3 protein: CASSLGDTVQETQYF

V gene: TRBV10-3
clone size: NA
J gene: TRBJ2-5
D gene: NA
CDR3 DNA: TGTGCCATCAAAGGCTCCGGAGGACAAGAGACCCAGTACTTC
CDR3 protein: CAIKGSGGQETQYF

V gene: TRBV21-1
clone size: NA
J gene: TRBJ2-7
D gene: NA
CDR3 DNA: TGTGCCAGCAGCGGGGGGGGCAGGAGATCAGTCTACGAGCAGTACTTC
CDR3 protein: CASSGGGRRSVYEQYF